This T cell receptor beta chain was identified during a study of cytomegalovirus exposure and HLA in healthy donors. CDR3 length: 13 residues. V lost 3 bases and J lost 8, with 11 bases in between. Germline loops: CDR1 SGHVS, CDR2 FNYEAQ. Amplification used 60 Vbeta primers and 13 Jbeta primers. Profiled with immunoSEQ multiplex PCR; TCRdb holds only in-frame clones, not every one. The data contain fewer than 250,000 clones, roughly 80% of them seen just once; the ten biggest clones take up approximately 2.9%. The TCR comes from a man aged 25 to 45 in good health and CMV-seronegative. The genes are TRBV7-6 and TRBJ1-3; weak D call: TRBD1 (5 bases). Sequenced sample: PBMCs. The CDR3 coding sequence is TGTGCCAGCAGCTTGTCACCGGGGGACACCATATATTTT. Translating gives CASSLSPGDTIYF.